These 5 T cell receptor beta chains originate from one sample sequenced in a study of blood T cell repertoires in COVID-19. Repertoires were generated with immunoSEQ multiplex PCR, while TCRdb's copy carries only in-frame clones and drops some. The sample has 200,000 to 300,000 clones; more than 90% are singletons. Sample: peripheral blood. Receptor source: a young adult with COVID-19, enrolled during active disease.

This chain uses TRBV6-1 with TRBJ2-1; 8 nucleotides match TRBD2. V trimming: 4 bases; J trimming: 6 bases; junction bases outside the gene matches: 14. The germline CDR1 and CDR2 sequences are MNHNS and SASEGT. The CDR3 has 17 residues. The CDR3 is CASSAPLLSGRGNEQFF. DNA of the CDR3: TGTGCCAGCAGTGCCCCTCTTCTAAGCGGGAGAGGCAATGAGCAGTTCTTC.

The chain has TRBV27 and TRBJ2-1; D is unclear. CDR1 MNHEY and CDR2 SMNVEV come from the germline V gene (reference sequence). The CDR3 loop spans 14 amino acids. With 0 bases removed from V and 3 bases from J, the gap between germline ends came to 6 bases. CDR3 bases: TGTGCCAGCAGTTTATCGGGCCGCTACAATGAGCAGTTCTTC. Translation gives CASSLSGRYNEQFF.

The CDR3 is CASSPGTGNTEAFF. The CDR3, as DNA: TGTGCCAGCAGCCCGGGGACAGGGAACACTGAAGCTTTCTTT. This sequence joins TRBV16 and TRBJ1-1; the match to TRBD1 covers 8 bases. The CDR3 contains 14 residues. Germline CDR1 reads KGHSY; CDR2 reads FQNENV. V trimming: 4 bases; J trimming: 1 base; junction bases outside the gene matches: 2. Full variable domain (outside the CDR3, taken from reference TRBV16 and TRBJ1-1): GEEVAQTPKHLVRGEGQKAKLYCAPIKGHSYVFWYQQVLKNEFKFLISFQNENVFDETGMPKERFSAKCLPNSPCSLEIQATKLEDSAVYFCASSPGTGNTEAFFGQGTRLTVV.

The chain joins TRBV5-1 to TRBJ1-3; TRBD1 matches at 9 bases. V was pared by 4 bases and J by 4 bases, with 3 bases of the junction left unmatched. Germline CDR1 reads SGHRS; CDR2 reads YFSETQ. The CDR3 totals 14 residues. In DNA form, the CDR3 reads TGCGCCAGCAGCCCGGGGACAGGGGGAAACACCATATATTTT. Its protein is CASSPGTGGNTIYF.

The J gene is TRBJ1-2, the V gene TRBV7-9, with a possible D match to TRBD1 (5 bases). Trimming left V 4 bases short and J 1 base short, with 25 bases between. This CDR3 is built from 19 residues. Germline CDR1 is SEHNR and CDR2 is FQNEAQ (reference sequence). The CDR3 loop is CASSSLPTALDFLNYGYTF. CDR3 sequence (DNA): TGTGCCAGCAGCTCACTACCGACAGCATTGGATTTCCTTAACTATGGCTACACCTTC.